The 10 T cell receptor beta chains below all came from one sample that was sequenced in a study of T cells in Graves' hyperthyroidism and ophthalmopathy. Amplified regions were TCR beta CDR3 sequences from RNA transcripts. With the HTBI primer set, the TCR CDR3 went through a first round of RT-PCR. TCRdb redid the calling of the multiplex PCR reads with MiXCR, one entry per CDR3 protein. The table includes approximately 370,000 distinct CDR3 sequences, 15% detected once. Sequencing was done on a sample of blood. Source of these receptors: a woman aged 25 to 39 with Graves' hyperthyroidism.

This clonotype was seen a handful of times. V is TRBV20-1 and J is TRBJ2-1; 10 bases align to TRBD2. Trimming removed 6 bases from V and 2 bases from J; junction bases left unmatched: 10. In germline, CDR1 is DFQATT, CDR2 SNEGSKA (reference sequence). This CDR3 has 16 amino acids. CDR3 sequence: CSALDTSGNTYNEQFF. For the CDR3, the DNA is TGCAGTGCCCTAGACACTAGCGGGAATACCTACAATGAGCAGTTCTTC.

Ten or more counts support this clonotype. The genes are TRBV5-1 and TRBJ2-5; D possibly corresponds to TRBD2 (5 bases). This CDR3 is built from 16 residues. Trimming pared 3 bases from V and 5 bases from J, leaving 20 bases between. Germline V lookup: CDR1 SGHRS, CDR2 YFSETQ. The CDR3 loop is CASSSELGGGRETQYF. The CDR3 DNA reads TGCGCCAGCAGCTCGGAACTAGGAGGTGGCCGGGAGACCCAGTACTTC.

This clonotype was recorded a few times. CDR3 bases: TGTGCCAGTAGCGAGGGGTTCGTTCAGTTCTTC. Translating gives CASSEGFVQFF. The V gene is TRBV19, the J gene TRBJ2-1; TRBD1 or TRBD2 may be the D gene (5 bases each). Germline V gene sequence: CDR1 LNHDA, CDR2 SQIVND (reference sequence). The V end was cut by 6 bases, the J end by 13 bases, with 13 bases between. There are 11 residues in the CDR3.

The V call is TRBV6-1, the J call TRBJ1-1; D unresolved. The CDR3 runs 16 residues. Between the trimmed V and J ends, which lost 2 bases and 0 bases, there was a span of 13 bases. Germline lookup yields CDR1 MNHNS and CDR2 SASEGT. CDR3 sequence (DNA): TGTGCCAGCAGTGAATGGGCTCAGACTTTGAACACTGAAGCTTTCTTT. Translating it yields CASSEWAQTLNTEAFF.

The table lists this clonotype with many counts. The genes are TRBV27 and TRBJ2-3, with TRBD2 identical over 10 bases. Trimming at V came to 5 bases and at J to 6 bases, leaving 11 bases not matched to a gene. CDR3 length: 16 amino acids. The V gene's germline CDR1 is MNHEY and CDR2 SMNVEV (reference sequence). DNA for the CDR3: TGTGCCAGCAGTATCACAGCGGGAGGGGGGGGGGATACGCAGTATTTT. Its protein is CASSITAGGGGDTQYF.

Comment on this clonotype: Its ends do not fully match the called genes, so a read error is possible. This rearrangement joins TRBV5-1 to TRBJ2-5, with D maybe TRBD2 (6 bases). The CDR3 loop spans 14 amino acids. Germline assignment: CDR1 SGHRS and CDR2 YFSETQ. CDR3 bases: TGCGCCAGCAGCCTTAGGGGAACTTTAGCGGACCTTGACTTC. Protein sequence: CASSLRGTLADLDF.

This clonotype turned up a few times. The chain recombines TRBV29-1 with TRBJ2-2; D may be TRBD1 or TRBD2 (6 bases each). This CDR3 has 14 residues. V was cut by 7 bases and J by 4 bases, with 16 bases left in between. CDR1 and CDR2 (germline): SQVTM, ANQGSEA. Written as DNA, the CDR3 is TGCAGCGGCCGGGGGCAGGGAGGCACCGGGGAGCTGTTTTTT. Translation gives CSGRGQGGTGELFF.

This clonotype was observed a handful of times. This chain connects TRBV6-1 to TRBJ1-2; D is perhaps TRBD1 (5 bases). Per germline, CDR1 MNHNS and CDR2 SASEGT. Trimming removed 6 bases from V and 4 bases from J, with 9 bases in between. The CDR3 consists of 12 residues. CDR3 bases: TGTGCCAGCAGCGGGACCCCCTATGGCTACACCTTC. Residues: CASSGTPYGYTF.

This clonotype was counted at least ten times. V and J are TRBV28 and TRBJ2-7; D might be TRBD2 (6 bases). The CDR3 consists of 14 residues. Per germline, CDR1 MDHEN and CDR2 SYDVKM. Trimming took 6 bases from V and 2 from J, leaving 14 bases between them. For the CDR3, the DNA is TGTGCCAGCAGCCCAGGGACTTTTCCCTACGAGCAGTACTTC. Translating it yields CASSPGTFPYEQYF.

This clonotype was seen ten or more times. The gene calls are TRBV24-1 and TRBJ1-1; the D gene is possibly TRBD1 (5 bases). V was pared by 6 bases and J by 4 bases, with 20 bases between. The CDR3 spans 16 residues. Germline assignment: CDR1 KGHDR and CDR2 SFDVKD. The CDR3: CATSTAELAGTTEAFF. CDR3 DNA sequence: TGTGCCACCAGTACTGCTGAACTGGCTGGGACCACTGAAGCTTTCTTT.